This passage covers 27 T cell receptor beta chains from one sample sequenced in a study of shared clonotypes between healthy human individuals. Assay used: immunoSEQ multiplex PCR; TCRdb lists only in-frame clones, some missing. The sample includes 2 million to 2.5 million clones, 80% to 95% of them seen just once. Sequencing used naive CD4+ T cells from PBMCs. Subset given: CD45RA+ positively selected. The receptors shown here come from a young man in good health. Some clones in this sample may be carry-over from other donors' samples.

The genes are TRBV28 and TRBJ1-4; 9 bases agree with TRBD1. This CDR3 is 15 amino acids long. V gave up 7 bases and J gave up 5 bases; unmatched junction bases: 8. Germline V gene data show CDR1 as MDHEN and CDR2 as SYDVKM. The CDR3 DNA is TGTGCCAGCACCCAGGGCGGGACAGGGAATGAAAAACTGTTTTTT. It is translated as CASTQGGTGNEKLFF.

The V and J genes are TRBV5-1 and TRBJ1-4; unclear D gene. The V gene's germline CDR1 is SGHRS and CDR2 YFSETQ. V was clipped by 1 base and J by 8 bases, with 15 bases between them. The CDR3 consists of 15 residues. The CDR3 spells CASSLTAGRGEKLFF. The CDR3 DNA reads TGCGCCAGCAGCTTGACGGCGGGTCGGGGAGAAAAACTGTTTTTT.

The CDR3 loop is CASSRRTGANTGELFF. CDR3 coding DNA: TGTGCCAGCAGCCGCAGGACAGGGGCGAACACCGGGGAGCTGTTTTTT. V usage is TRBV7-2 and J usage is TRBJ2-2; 9 positions agree with TRBD1. CDR1 is SGHTA and CDR2 is FQGNSA in the germline V gene. The CDR3 loop spans 16 amino acids. The trim removed 5 bases at V and 0 bases at J, leaving 4 bases unmatched.

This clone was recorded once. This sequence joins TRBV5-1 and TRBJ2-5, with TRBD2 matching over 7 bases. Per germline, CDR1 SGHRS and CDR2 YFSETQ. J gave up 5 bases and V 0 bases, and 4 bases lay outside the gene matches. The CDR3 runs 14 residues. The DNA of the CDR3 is TGCGCCAGCAGCTTGGAGGGACTAAGGGAGACCCAGTACTTC. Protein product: CASSLEGLRETQYF.

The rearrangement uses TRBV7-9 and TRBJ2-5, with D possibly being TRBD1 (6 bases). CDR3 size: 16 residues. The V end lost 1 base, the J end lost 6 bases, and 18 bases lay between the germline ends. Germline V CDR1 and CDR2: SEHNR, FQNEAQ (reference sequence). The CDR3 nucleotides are TGTGCCAGCAGCTTAGTCTCCGGGCAGGGGAAACAGACCCAGTACTTC. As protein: CASSLVSGQGKQTQYF.

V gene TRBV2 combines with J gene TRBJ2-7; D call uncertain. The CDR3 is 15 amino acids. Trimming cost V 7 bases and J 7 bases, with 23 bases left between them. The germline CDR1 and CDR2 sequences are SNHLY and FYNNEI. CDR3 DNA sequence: TGTGCCAGCATATTTAGTGAATATTCCTTGAGGGAGCAGTACTTC. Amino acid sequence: CASIFSEYSLREQYF.

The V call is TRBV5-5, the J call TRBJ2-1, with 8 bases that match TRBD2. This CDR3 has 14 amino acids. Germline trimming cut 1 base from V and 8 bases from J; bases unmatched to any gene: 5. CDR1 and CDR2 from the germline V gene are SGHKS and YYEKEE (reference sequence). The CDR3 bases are TGTGCCAGCAGCTTGCGGCGGGAGGAAGATGAGCAGTTCTTC. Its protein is CASSLRREEDEQFF.

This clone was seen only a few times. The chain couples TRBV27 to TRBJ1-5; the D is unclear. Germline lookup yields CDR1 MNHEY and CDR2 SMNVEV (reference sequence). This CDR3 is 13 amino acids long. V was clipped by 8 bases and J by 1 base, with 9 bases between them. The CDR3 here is CASGLPSNQPQHF. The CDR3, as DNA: TGTGCCAGCGGTCTACCAAGCAATCAGCCCCAGCATTTT.

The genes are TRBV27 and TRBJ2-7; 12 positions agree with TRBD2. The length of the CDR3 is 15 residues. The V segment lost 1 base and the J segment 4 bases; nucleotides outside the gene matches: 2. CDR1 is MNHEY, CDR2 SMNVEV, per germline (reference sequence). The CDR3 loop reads CASSLLLAGGYEQYF. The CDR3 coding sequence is TGTGCCAGCAGTTTATTACTAGCGGGAGGATACGAGCAGTACTTC.

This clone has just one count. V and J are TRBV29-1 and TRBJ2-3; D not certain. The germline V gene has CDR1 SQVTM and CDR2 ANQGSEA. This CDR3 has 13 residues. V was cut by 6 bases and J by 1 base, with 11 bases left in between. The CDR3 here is CSVPLSGTDTQYF. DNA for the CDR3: TGCAGCGTCCCCCTCTCGGGCACAGATACGCAGTATTTT.

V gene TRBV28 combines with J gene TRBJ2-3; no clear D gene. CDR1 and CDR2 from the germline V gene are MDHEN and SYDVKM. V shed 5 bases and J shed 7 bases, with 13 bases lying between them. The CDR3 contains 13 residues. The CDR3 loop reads CASSPPATNTQYF. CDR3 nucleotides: TGTGCCAGCAGTCCCCCTGCCACGAATACGCAGTATTTT.

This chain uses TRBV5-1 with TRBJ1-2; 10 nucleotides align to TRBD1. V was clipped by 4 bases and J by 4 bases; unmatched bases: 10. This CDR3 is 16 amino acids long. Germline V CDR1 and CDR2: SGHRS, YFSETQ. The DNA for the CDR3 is TGCGCCAGCAGCGGTACGACAGGGGGCTTAGTCTATGGCTACACCTTC. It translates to CASSGTTGGLVYGYTF.

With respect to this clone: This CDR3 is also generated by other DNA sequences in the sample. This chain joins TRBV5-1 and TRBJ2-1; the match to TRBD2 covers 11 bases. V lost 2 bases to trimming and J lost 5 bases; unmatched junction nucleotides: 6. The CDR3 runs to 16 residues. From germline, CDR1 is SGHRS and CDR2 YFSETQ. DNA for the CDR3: TGCGCCAGCAGCTTAGGCGGGACTAGCGGCAACAATGAGCAGTTCTTC. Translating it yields CASSLGGTSGNNEQFF.

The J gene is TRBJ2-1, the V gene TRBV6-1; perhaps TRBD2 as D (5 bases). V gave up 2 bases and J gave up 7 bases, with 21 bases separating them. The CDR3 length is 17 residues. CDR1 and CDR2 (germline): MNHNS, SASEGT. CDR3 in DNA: TGTGCCAGCAGTGAAACTCCGGGGTCAGTATTAGGGAATGAGCAGTTCTTC. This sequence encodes CASSETPGSVLGNEQFF.

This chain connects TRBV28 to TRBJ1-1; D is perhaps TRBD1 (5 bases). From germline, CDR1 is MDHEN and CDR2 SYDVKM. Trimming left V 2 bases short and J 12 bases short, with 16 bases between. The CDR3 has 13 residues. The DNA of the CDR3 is TGTGCCAGCAGTTTAGGGACCAACGAAGATTCTTTCTTT. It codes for CASSLGTNEDSFF. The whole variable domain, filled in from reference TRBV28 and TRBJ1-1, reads DVKVTQSSRYLVKRTGEKVFLECVQDMDHENMFWYRQDPGLGLRLIYFSYDVKMKEKGDIPEGYSVSREKKERFSLILESASTNQTSMYLCASSLGTNEDSFFGQGTRLTVV.

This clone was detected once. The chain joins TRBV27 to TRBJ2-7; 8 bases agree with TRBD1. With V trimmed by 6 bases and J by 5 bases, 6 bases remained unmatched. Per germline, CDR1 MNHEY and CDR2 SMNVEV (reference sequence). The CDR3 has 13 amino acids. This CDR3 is CASRGTGRHEQYF. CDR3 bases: TGTGCCAGCAGGGGGACAGGCAGGCACGAGCAGTACTTC.

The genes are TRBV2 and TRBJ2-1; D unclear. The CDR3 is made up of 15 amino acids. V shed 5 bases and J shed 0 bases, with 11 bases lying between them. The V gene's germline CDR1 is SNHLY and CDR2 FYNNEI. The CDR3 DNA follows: TGTGCCAGCAGTCCTACACAAAGCTCCTACAATGAGCAGTTCTTC. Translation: CASSPTQSSYNEQFF.

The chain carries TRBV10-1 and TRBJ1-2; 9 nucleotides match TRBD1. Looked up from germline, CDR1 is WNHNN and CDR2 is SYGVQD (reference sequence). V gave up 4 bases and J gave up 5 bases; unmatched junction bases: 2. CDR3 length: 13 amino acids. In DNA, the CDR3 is TGCGCCAGCAGTGTGGACAGGGGATATGGCTACACCTTC. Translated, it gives CASSVDRGYGYTF.

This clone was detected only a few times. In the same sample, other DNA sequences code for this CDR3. CDR3 sequence: CSARQNTEAFF. CDR3 in DNA: TGCAGTGCTCGACAGAACACTGAAGCTTTCTTT. V usage is TRBV20-1 and J usage is TRBJ1-1; D gene ambiguous. V was clipped by 5 bases and J by 1 base, with 5 bases between them. The CDR3 contains 11 residues. CDR1 is DFQATT and CDR2 is SNEGSKA in the germline V gene (reference sequence).

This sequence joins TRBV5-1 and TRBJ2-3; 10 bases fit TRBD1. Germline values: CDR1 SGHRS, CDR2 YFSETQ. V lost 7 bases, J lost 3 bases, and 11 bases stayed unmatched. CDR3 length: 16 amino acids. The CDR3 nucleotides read TGCGCCAGCCAAAGTCTAGACAGGGGGCGGACAGATACGCAGTATTTT. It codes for CASQSLDRGRTDTQYF.

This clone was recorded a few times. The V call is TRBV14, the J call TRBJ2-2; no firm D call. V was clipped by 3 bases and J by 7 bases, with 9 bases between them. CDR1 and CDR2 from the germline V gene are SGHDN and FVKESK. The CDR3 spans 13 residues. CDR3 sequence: CASSHRTVGELFF. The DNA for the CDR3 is TGTGCCAGCAGCCACCGGACGGTCGGGGAGCTGTTTTTT.

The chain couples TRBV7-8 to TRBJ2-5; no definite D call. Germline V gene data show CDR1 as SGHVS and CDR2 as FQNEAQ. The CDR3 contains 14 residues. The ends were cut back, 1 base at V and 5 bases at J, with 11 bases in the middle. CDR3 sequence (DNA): TGTGCCAGCAGCTTAGTTGGTCTCAAGGAGACCCAGTACTTC. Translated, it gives CASSLVGLKETQYF. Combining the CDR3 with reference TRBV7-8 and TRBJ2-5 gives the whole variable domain GAGVSQSPRYKVAKRGQDVALRCDPISGHVSLFWYQQALGQGPEFLTYFQNEAQLDKSGLPSDRFFAERPEGSVSTLKIQRTQQEDSAVYLCASSLVGLKETQYFGPGTRLLVL.

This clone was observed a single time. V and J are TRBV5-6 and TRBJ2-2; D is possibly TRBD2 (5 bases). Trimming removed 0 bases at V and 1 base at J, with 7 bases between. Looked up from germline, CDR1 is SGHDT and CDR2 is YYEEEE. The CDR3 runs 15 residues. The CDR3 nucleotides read TGTGCCAGCAGCTTGGGCGGGCGGAACACCGGGGAGCTGTTTTTT. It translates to CASSLGGRNTGELFF.

The CDR3 loop is CASRKGTQKETQYF. The CDR3 region has the DNA TGTGCCAGCAGGAAGGGGACACAGAAAGAGACCCAGTACTTC. J is TRBJ2-5 and V is TRBV5-4, with D possibly being TRBD1 (6 bases). CDR1 and CDR2 from the germline V gene are SGHNT and YYREEE (reference sequence). This CDR3 has 14 amino acids. Trimming took off 5 bases at V and 3 bases at J, with 14 bases between the two ends.

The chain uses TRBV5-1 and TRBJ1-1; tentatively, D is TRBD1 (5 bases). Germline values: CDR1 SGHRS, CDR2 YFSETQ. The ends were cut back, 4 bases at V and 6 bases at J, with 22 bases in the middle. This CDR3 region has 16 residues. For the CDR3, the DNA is TGCGCCAGCAGCCCTGGGGGGGGAGCTGGGGGTGCTGAAGCTTTCTTT. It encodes CASSPGGGAGGAEAFF.

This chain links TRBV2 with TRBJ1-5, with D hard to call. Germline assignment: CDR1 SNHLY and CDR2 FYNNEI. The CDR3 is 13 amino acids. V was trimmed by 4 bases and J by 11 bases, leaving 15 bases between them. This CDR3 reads CASSVEGVEAQHF. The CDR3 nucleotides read TGTGCCAGCAGTGTTGAGGGAGTGGAGGCCCAGCATTTT.

The CDR3, as DNA: TGTGCCAGCAGCGTAGCGACAGCCGGAAACACCATATATTTT. Its protein is CASSVATAGNTIYF. The V call is TRBV9, the J call TRBJ1-3, with D possibly TRBD1 on 5 matching bases. In germline, CDR1 is SGDLS, CDR2 YYNGEE. The CDR3 has 14 residues. Trimming took 0 bases from V and 4 from J, leaving 8 bases between them.